These T cell receptor beta chains were read from a single sample in a study of T cell responses to AZD1222 COVID-19 vaccine. The table came from immunoSEQ multiplex PCR; TCRdb's copy has only in-frame clones and leaves some out. The sample shows some 130,000 clones, 90% to 95% of them seen only once. The sequencing used peripheral blood, collected 28 days after the second AZD1222 dose. The receptors stem from an adult who received the AZD1222 COVID-19 vaccine. Both conserved end residues are part of each CDR3. Each record gives: D gene, V gene, J gene, clone size, CDR3 DNA, CDR3 protein. A D gene is named only where the DNA matches it firmly. The size field is filled for only some rows; it gives once, few, many or a size class.

.	TRBV5-1	TRBJ2-3	.	TGCGCCACCAATCCCGGGACGGCCACAGATACGCAGTATTTT	CATNPGTATDTQYF
.	TRBV4-3	TRBJ1-6	.	TGCGCCAGCAGCCGACGGACAGAGGGAAATTCACCCCTCCACTTT	CASSRRTEGNSPLHF
TRBD2	TRBV6-1	TRBJ2-5	.	TGTGCCAGCAGTGAAGCTAGCGGGGGCGGGGAGACCCAGTACTTC	CASSEASGGGETQYF
TRBD1	TRBV10-1	TRBJ1-2	once	TGCGCCAGCAGACAGACAGGGAATGGCTACACCTTC	CASRQTGNGYTF
TRBD2	TRBV4-1	TRBJ2-1	.	TGCGCCAGCAGCCAAGGGTCGGGGGGGCTGTACAATGAGCAGTTCTTC	CASSQGSGGLYNEQFF
TRBD1	TRBV7-3	TRBJ1-1	few	TGTGCCAGCAGCCGGGACAGGGGTTATCAAGCTTTCTTT	CASSRDRGYQAFF
.	TRBV15	TRBJ2-7	.	TGTGCCACCAGCAGCCCACAGTGGCGGGAGCAGTACTTC	CATSSPQWREQYF
.	TRBV20-1	TRBJ2-3	.	TGCAGTGCTAGAGAGATAGATACGCAGTATTTT	CSAREIDTQYF
.	TRBV7-6	TRBJ2-3	.	TGTGCCAGCAGCGCTCTCCGGGATACGCAGTATTTT	CASSALRDTQYF
TRBD2	TRBV3-1/TRBV3-2	TRBJ2-3	.	TGTGCCAGCAGCCAAGGGGGAGGGGTCTTCACAGATACGCAGTATTTT	CASSQGGGVFTDTQYF
TRBD2	TRBV6-1	TRBJ2-3	few	TGTGCCAGCAGTGAAGCTAGCGGGGGGGCCACAGATACGCAGTATTTT	CASSEASGGATDTQYF
.	TRBV12-3/TRBV12-4	TRBJ1-5	few	TGTGCCAGCAGTTTAAGCCGACAGCCCCAGCATTTT	CASSLSRQPQHF
.	TRBV7-2	TRBJ2-3	.	TGTGCCAGCAGCTTAAGGGCTAACACAGATACGCAGTATTTT	CASSLRANTDTQYF
.	TRBV30	TRBJ2-7	.	TGTGCCTGGAGGGTCGACTCCTACGAGCAGTACTTC	CAWRVDSYEQYF
TRBD2	TRBV10-3	TRBJ2-3	.	TGTGCCATCGAGAGTGAGCGGGAGACAGATACGCAGTATTTT	CAIESERETDTQYF
TRBD1	TRBV19	TRBJ2-1	.	TGTGCCAGTAGTATCCGGACAGGGGGTCTCAATGAGCAGTTCTTC	CASSIRTGGLNEQFF
.	TRBV5-5	TRBJ2-2	few	TGTGCCAGCAGCTCCTCCTACACCGGGGAGCTGTTTTTT	CASSSSYTGELFF
TRBD2	TRBV10-3	TRBJ2-2	.	TGTGCCATCAGGAGGCGGGGGGTAGACACCGGGGAGCTGTTTTTT	CAIRRRGVDTGELFF
.	TRBV7-7	TRBJ2-5	.	TGTGCTAGCAGACATCTCACCGGGACCCCAGAGACCCAGTACTTC	CASRHLTGTPETQYF
TRBD2	TRBV27	TRBJ2-2	.	TGTGCCAGCAAATGGGGACTAGCGGCCGGGGAGCTGTTTTTT	CASKWGLAAGELFF
TRBD1	TRBV13	TRBJ2-3	.	TGTGCCAGCAGCTTAGGCACGGGGACAGGGAGGTGGGGTAGCACAGATACGCAGTATTTT	CASSLGTGTGRWGSTDTQYF